The text below deals with one T cell receptor beta chain. This entry belongs to a study of blood T cell repertoires in COVID-19. At the level of the study: Samples came from the United States, Italy and Spain, spanning acute and convalescent COVID-19. From T cells, B-cell-depleted T cells, or PBMCs came the material, which was cDNA or gDNA.

The V end lost 4 bases, the J end lost 0 bases, and 11 bases lay between the germline ends. The CDR3 extends over 14 amino acids. CDR1 SGDLS and CDR2 YYNGEE come from the germline V gene. In the original processing: Estimated nucleated cell counts came from reference gene primer amplification. TCRdb's table, derived via immunoSEQ multiplex PCR, lists solely in-frame clones and lacks some. The V and J calls and clone size were taken over from that table, and D and trimming were inferred from the DNA. The data show a few hundred thousand clones, about 91% seen once. Sequencing was performed on PBMCs or T cells enriched from blood (not recorded which). The receptor's source is a man younger than 30 with acute COVID-19. This rearrangement joins TRBV9 to TRBJ2-7; TRBD2 might be the D (6 bases). The CDR3 coding sequence is TGTGCCAGCAGCTCCCACGGGGGCTCCTACGAGCAGTACTTC. Protein: CASSSHGGSYEQYF.